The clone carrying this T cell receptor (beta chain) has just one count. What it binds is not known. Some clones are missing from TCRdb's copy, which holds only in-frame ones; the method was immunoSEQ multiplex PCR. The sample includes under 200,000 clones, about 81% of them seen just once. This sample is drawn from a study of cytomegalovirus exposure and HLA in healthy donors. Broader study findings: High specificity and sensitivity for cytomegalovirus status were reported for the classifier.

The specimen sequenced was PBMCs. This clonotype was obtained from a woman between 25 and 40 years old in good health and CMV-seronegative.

This CDR3 reads CASSLIGTSRGDTQYF. CDR3 DNA: TGTGCCAGCAGCTTAATCGGGACCTCCAGGGGAGATACGCAGTATTTT. V gene TRBV7-2 combines with J gene TRBJ2-3, with D possibly being TRBD1 (6 bases). CDR3 length: 16 residues. CDR1 SGHTA and CDR2 FQGNSA come from the germline V gene. Trimming removed 2 bases at V and 5 bases at J, with 17 bases between.